The present T cell receptor beta chain was sequenced within a study of T-cell memory formation after mild COVID-19. At the level of the study: TCR clusters largely stayed donor specific.

TCRdb recomputed calls from the 5' RACE reads with MiXCR, one row per CDR3 protein. The data hold approximately 560,000 distinct CDR3 sequences, with approximately 15% observed a single time. Study conclusions and caveats: Clones that shrank (day 15 to 85) were balanced CD4/CD8, whereas later expanders leaned CD4+. There was no confirmation that second-wave clones peaking on day 37 were SARS-CoV-2 specific. Largely, contracting CD4+ clones fell within CM and EM, and contracting CD8+ clones within EMRA.

Trimming removed 8 bases from V and 1 base from J, with 20 bases in between. There are 15 residues in the CDR3. The germline gives CDR1 DFQATT, CDR2 SNEGSKA (reference sequence). In this sample, this clonotype turned up a few times. Antigen unknown. This rearrangement joins TRBV20-1 to TRBJ1-1; D unclear. The TCR originated in an adult woman who had mild COVID-19 (a few samples of this study predate the infection). Cell type and time point are not known. Material for sequencing was PBMCs or a T cell subset sorted from them (not recorded which). This CDR3 is CSPEPHKFQNTEAFF. CDR3 bases: TGCAGTCCAGAACCACACAAATTTCAGAACACTGAAGCTTTCTTT.